This entry describes one T cell receptor beta chain. No antigen is known for it. No much larger clonotype is one base removed from it; base qualities were not supplied. This entry is derived from a study of T cell changes during pregnancy in multiple sclerosis (dated by TCRdb to about 2019). Some background on the complete study: Changes in the T cell repertoire over the course of pregnancy were examined in this study in women with multiple sclerosis.

Receptors were amplified or captured by the immunoSEQ multiplex PCR assay. In TCRdb, the immuneACCESS table is reduced to in-frame sequences with V and J assigned. These tables do not hold every clone; where another copy was compared, an unresolved V gene accounts for under half, and the others remain unexplained. The sample data list some 60,000 clones, and 90% of these were observed just once. Together, the top ten hold 6% to 7.5% of the sample. V lost 4 bases and J lost 5 bases; the stretch between them is 11 bases long. The germline V gene sets CDR1 to MNHEY and CDR2 to SVGAGI. The CDR3 holds 13 amino acids from the cysteine to the phenylalanine. This entry keeps only the CDR3 DNA: 39 bases, framed from base 1.

The receptor chain draws on TRBV6-5 and TRBJ1-1; the D gene is not confidently resolved. Specimen: peripheral blood, collected in the third trimester of pregnancy. This receptor was taken from a female donor in good health, enrolled as a control in a pregnancy study. CDR3 protein: CASSSYRRTEAFF. The DNA sequence is TGTGCCAGCAGTTCGTACCGGAGGACTGAAGCTTTCTTT.